One and the same sample provided the 2 T cell receptor beta chains below, sequenced in a study of glioma-infiltrating T cells after dendritic cell vaccination. Produced via immunoSEQ multiplex PCR; TCRdb's table is partial and in-frame only. The sample has roughly 47,000 clones; about 85% are singletons. Sequenced here: blood, sampled before dendritic cell vaccination. These receptors were obtained from a human donor with glioblastoma.

This rearrangement joins TRBV7-8 to TRBJ2-2; 9 bases map to TRBD1. This CDR3 comprises 16 residues. With 5 bases clipped from V and 1 base from J, the junction kept 5 bases outside the gene matches. Germline V CDR1 and CDR2: SGHVS, FQNEAQ. The CDR3 protein is CASSLRTGVNTGELFF. The DNA of the CDR3 is TGTGCCAGCAGCCTAAGGACAGGGGTGAACACCGGGGAGCTGTTTTTT. The whole variable domain, remainder taken from reference TRBV7-8 and TRBJ2-2, is GAGVSQSPRYKVAKRGQDVALRCDPISGHVSLFWYQQALGQGPEFLTYFQNEAQLDKSGLPSDRFFAERPEGSVSTLKIQRTQQEDSAVYLCASSLRTGVNTGELFFGEGSRLTVL.

The J gene is TRBJ2-3, the V gene TRBV19; 12 nucleotides match TRBD2. Trimming took 9 bases from V and 0 from J; bases not matched to a gene: 4. The CDR3 is 15 amino acids. The germline CDR1 and CDR2 sequences are LNHDA and SQIVND (reference sequence). This CDR3 is CASRTSGASTDTQYF. As DNA, the CDR3 is TGTGCCAGCCGGACTAGCGGGGCAAGCACAGATACGCAGTATTTT.